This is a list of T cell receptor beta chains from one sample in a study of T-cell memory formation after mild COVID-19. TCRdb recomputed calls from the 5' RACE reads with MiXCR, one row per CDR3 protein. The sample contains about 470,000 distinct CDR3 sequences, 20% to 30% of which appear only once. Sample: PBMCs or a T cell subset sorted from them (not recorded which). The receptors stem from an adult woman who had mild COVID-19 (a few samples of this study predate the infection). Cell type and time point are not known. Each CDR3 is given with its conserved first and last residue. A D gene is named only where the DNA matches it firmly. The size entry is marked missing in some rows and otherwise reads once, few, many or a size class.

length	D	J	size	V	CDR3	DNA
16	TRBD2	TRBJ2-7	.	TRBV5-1	CASSWRLAGSSYEQYF	TGCGCCAGCAGCTGGCGACTAGCGGGGAGCTCCTACGAGCAGTACTTC
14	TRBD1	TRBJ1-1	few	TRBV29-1	CSVLRQGTNTEAFF	TGCAGCGTCCTAAGACAGGGAACAAACACTGAAGCTTTCTTT
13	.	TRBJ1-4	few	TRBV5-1	CASSGRPGEKLFF	TGCGCCAGCAGCGGACGTCCAGGCGAAAAACTGTTTTTT
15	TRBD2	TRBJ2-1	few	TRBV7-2	CASSWLAGRTNEQFF	TGTGCCAGCAGTTGGCTAGCGGGGAGGACCAATGAGCAGTTCTTC
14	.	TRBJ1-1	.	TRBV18	CASSPRQGGVEAFF	TGTGCCAGCTCACCAAGGCAGGGCGGGGTTGAAGCTTTCTTT
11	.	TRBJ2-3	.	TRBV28	CASSPSTVRHF	TGTGCCAGCAGCCCCAGTACAGTGCGGCATTTT
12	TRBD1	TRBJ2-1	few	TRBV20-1	CSGQGSYNEQFF	TGCAGTGGACAGGGGTCCTACAATGAGCAGTTCTTC
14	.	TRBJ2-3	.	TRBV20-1	CSARDRARTDTQYF	TGCAGTGCTAGAGATCGGGCTAGAACAGATACGCAGTATTTT
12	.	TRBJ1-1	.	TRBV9	CASSVGPIEAFF	TGTGCCAGCAGCGTAGGACCGATTGAAGCTTTCTTT
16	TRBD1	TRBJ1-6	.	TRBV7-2	CASSSLTSGGWSPLHF	TGTGCCAGCAGTTCTCTGACCTCAGGGGGCTGGTCACCCCTCCACTTT
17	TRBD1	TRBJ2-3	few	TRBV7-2	CASSLARGGASTDTQYF	TGTGCCAGCAGCTTAGCGCGAGGGGGCGCGAGCACAGATACGCAGTATTTT
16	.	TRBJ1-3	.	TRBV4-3	CASSQDGAYSGNTIYF	TGCGCCAGCAGCCAAGACGGAGCTTACTCTGGAAACACCATATATTTT
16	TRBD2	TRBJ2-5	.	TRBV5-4	CASSGTSGGVQETQYF	TGTGCCAGCAGCGGGACTAGCGGGGGGGTCCAAGAGACCCAGTACTTC
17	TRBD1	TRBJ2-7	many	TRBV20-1	CSAPLTGRDRASYEQYF	TGCAGTGCTCCCTTGACCGGCCGGGACAGGGCTTCCTACGAGCAGTACTTC
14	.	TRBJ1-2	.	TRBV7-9	CASSIGTVGNGYTF	TGTGCCAGCAGCATCGGGACGGTCGGTAATGGCTACACCTTC
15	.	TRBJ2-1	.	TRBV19	CASRSFLGSYNEQFF	TGTGCCAGCCGAAGCTTCCTCGGCTCCTACAATGAGCAGTTCTTC
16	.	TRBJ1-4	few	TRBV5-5	CASSLGGRTNNEKLFF	TGTGCCAGCAGCTTGGGCGGACGGACTAATAATGAAAAACTGTTTTTT
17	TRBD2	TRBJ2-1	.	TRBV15	CATSRGIAGGLFGEQFF	TGTGCCACCAGCAGGGGGATAGCGGGAGGGTTATTCGGTGAGCAGTTCTTC
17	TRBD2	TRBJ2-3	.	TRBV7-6	CASSLDWRGSAPDTQYF	TGTGCCAGCAGCTTAGATTGGCGGGGGAGCGCACCAGATACGCAGTATTTT
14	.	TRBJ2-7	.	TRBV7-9	CASSSRDGGDEQYF	TGTGCCAGCAGCTCGAGGGACGGAGGCGACGAGCAGTACTTC